Below, 31 T cell receptor beta chains from the same sample are listed, as sequenced in a study of T cells expressing NK-cell markers. TCRdb reprocessed the 5' RACE reads, with one entry per CDR3 protein and no DNA. This table lists 150,000 to 170,000 distinct CDR3 sequences. The sample consisted of blood T cells: a sorted CD56 or NKG2C T cell subset, CD4+ or CD8+ T cells, or bulk PBMC T cells (not recorded which). The receptors were gathered from a woman between 50 and 59 years old in good health.

The chain recombines TRBV27 with TRBJ2-7; the TCRdb D gene call, TRBD2, has no DNA to confirm it. The germline CDR1 and CDR2 sequences are MNHEY and SMNVEV (reference sequence). The CDR3 contains 19 residues. CDR3 sequence reads: CASSSGQGSTSGIVYEQYF.

This rearrangement joins TRBV20-1 to TRBJ2-7. Looked up from germline, CDR1 is DFQATT and CDR2 is SNEGSKA (reference sequence). The CDR3 runs to 12 residues. This CDR3 reads CSARDSRFEQYF.

This chain joins TRBV24-1 and TRBJ2-2; TCRdb indicates TRBD2, and absent DNA this call remains unverified. This CDR3 comprises 12 residues. Germline V gives CDR1 KGHDR, CDR2 SFDVKD. Here the CDR3 reads CAIRGSGGELFF.

This chain uses TRBV29-1 with TRBJ2-1; without DNA, the TCRdb call of TRBD2 cannot be checked. The CDR3 is 13 residues long. The germline V gene has CDR1 SQVTM and CDR2 ANQGSEA. The CDR3 sequence: CSGIAGDGGEQFF.

This sequence joins TRBV12-3 or TRBV12-4 and TRBJ2-3. The length of the CDR3 is 13 residues. The chain's CDR3 is CASSVADTDTQYF.

CDR3 amino acids: CSARDSGRAWYEQFF. This chain connects TRBV20-1 to TRBJ2-1; the TRBD2 assignment by TCRdb is unverifiable without DNA. CDR1 and CDR2 from the germline V gene are DFQATT and SNEGSKA (reference sequence). The CDR3 is made up of 15 amino acids.

The CDR3 sequence is CASDRGAKNIQYF. The chain links TRBV7-9 to TRBJ2-4. The germline V gene encodes CDR1 SEHNR and CDR2 FQNEAQ (reference sequence). The CDR3 runs to 13 residues.

J is TRBJ2-7 and V is TRBV5-5; the TRBD1 assignment by TCRdb is unverifiable without DNA. Germline CDR1 is SGHKS and CDR2 is YYEKEE (reference sequence). CDR3 size: 14 residues. CDR3 loop: CASTSIGQAYEQYF.

This chain connects TRBV11-3 to TRBJ2-3; the D call from TCRdb, TRBD1, cannot be confirmed without DNA. The CDR3 extends over 15 amino acids. Germline CDR1 is SGHNT and CDR2 is YENEEA. The CDR3 loop is CASSPGRQGTDTQYF. Combining the CDR3 with reference TRBV11-3 and TRBJ2-3 gives the whole variable domain EAGVVQSPRYKIIEKKQPVAFWCNPISGHNTLYWYLQNLGQGPELLIRYENEEAVDDSQLPKDRFSAERLKGVDSTLKIQPAELGDSAVYLCASSPGRQGTDTQYFGPGTRLTVL.

The chain combines TRBV5-1 with TRBJ1-1; TCRdb calls TRBD1, which cannot be checked without DNA. CDR3 length equals 17 residues. Germline CDR1 reads SGHRS; CDR2 reads YFSETQ. The CDR3 spells CASSLVFFGAMNPEAFF.

The chain couples TRBV20-1 to TRBJ2-7; TCRdb picks TRBD2, but there is no DNA to check that call. The germline CDR1 and CDR2 sequences are DFQATT and SNEGSKA (reference sequence). The CDR3 runs 16 residues. This chain's CDR3 is CSASRYKREGSYEQYF.

The J gene is TRBJ1-2, the V gene TRBV7-9; without DNA, the TCRdb call of TRBD1 cannot be checked. The CDR3 runs 15 residues. Germline V gene lookup returns CDR1 SEHNR and CDR2 FQNEAQ (reference sequence). CDR3 loop: CASSLVQGEFDGYTF.

This chain connects TRBV12-3 or TRBV12-4 to TRBJ2-2. CDR3 length: 15 residues. CDR3 region: CASSLGSRGHGELFF.

J is TRBJ1-5 and V is TRBV27. Looked up from germline, CDR1 is MNHEY and CDR2 is SMNVEV (reference sequence). This CDR3 contains 14 residues. CDR3 loop: CASSKGLSNQPQHF.

The chain carries TRBV7-2 and TRBJ2-7; without DNA, the TCRdb call of TRBD1 cannot be checked. CDR1 and CDR2 from the germline V gene are SGHTA and FQGNSA. The CDR3 consists of 15 residues. This CDR3 is CASSLVGTPTYEQYF.

CDR3 region: CASSLRARGEWDEQYF. The gene calls are TRBV12-3 or TRBV12-4 and TRBJ2-7; TCRdb proposes TRBD1, but this gene call is untestable without DNA. The CDR3 has 16 amino acids.

The chain joins TRBV7-9 to TRBJ2-3; TCRdb's D gene call, TRBD1, goes unchecked for lack of DNA. CDR3 length: 14 residues. Germline V gene sequence: CDR1 SEHNR, CDR2 FQNEAQ (reference sequence). The CDR3 loop is CASSPVLGADTQYF.

The CDR3 sequence: CASGIAGQEGIQPQHF. The chain is built from TRBV12-3 or TRBV12-4 and TRBJ1-5; TCRdb lists TRBD1, though no DNA is available to test this call. There are 16 residues in the CDR3.

CDR3 sequence reads: CASRTSNTEAFF. This chain connects TRBV6-1 to TRBJ1-1. This CDR3 has 12 residues. The V gene's germline CDR1 is MNHNS and CDR2 SASEGT.

The genes are TRBV27 and TRBJ2-3; TCRdb indicates TRBD2, and absent DNA this call remains unverified. CDR1 MNHEY and CDR2 SMNVEV come from the germline V gene (reference sequence). This CDR3 is 16 amino acids long. CDR3 region: CASRKSAGGGLGTQYF.

The rearrangement uses TRBV20-1 and TRBJ2-1; no DNA is available, so the TRBD1 call from TCRdb remains unchecked. The CDR3 spans 15 residues. CDR1 is DFQATT and CDR2 is SNEGSKA in the germline V gene (reference sequence). The CDR3 sequence is CSASQSGLSYNEQFF.

This CDR3 reads CATSDPSFNEQFF. This chain uses TRBV24-1 with TRBJ2-1. The CDR3 is made up of 13 amino acids. CDR1 and CDR2 (germline): KGHDR, SFDVKD.

This chain uses TRBV29-1 with TRBJ2-1; TCRdb names TRBD1, which stays unverified in the absence of DNA. The CDR3 sequence is 15 residues long. The V gene's germline CDR1 is SQVTM and CDR2 ANQGSEA. The CDR3: CSVEDAGGTYNEQFF.

V is TRBV29-1 and J is TRBJ2-3; the TCRdb D gene call, TRBD2, has no DNA to confirm it. The CDR3 extends over 15 amino acids. In germline, CDR1 is SQVTM, CDR2 ANQGSEA. CDR3 sequence: CSVNFAEVSTDTQYF.

The J gene is TRBJ2-5, the V gene TRBV27; the TRBD1 assignment by TCRdb is unverifiable without DNA. Germline CDR1 MNHEY, CDR2 SMNVEV (reference sequence). This CDR3 spans 14 amino acids. The CDR3 is CASSFRSGAETQYF.

The chain couples TRBV29-1 to TRBJ1-4; TCRdb calls TRBD1, which cannot be checked without DNA. CDR3 size: 11 residues. Germline CDR1 is SQVTM and CDR2 is ANQGSEA. CDR3 amino acids: CSAGTEEKLFF.

This rearrangement joins TRBV6-5 to TRBJ1-1; no DNA is available, so the TRBD1 call from TCRdb remains unchecked. The CDR3 covers 13 residues. Germline CDR1 and CDR2: MNHEY and SVGAGI. The CDR3 protein is CASSSQGNTEAFF.

This chain uses TRBV7-9 with TRBJ2-4; TCRdb selects TRBD1, and the lack of DNA leaves this call unchecked. The CDR3 is made up of 16 amino acids. Looked up from germline, CDR1 is SEHNR and CDR2 is FQNEAQ (reference sequence). The CDR3 reads CASSLGGAVAKNIQYF.

This rearrangement joins TRBV10-1 to TRBJ2-2; TCRdb designates TRBD2, a call that cannot be tested without DNA. Germline V gene lookup returns CDR1 WNHNN and CDR2 SYGVQD (reference sequence). The CDR3 extends over 23 amino acids. The CDR3 sequence: CASRPDRPPVIAGDLANTGELFF.

The rearrangement uses TRBV20-1 and TRBJ2-3; TCRdb's D call of TRBD1 is untestable without DNA. Germline-derived CDR1 and CDR2 are DFQATT and SNEGSKA (reference sequence). This CDR3 comprises 13 residues. CDR3 in amino acids: CSARVGRGDTQYF.

This sequence joins TRBV19 and TRBJ2-1; no DNA is available, so the TRBD1 call from TCRdb remains unchecked. CDR3 length: 15 residues. Germline V CDR1 and CDR2: LNHDA, SQIVND (reference sequence). CDR3: CASRPGNSGYNEQFF.